The subject of this entry is one TCR beta chain. This clonotype occurred a few times. What antigen it recognizes has not been identified. No per-base quality is available; no much larger clone lies one base away. This record belongs to a study of identical twins (dated by TCRdb to about 2016). Regarding the study in general: To test whether fetal clonotypes persist, this study deep-sequenced TCR alpha and beta repertoires from monozygotic twins, from unrelated adults of various ages, and from cord blood. To rule out contamination, the twin experiments were replicated at different times with different library preparation protocols.

The paper's findings and limits, for the study overall: Invariant T cells such as MAIT and iNKT could partly confound zero-insertion analyses, though diverse VJ usage argued against this for most clonotypes. Because the same donors could not be followed over many years, the conclusions relied on cross-sectional statistical analysis. Fewer insertions were carried by abundant cord blood beta clonotypes; a weaker similar trend was observed in young adult naive repertoires, while no such trend was observed in memory repertoires. Out-of-frame TCR alpha sharing in monozygotic twins was systematically underestimated by recombination models, whereas sharing between unrelated individuals was in agreement with the recombination models. The excess sharing between twins in beta out-of-frame sequences was weaker because fewer shared sequences reduced the signal-to-noise ratio. Compared with coincidental sharing between unrelated individuals, an excess of low generation-probability sequences was observed among out-of-frame TCR alpha sequences shared between twins.

Every donor in the study was a healthy Caucasian. Three pairs of female monozygotic twins, all aged about 18 to 30 years, were included in the twin cohort. RNA for TCR libraries was isolated from peripheral blood mononuclear cells. The receptor library was made with 5' RACE. The sequencer was an Illumina HiSeq 2000. Template switching introduced a universal primer binding site; the final cDNA contained a unique molecular identifier, enabling accurate counting of TCR cDNA molecules. Specific primers in the conserved constant-segment region were used to synthesize first-strand cDNA for the TCR alpha and beta chains. Each cDNA library was double barcoded, with a SMART-Mk sample barcode plus Illumina barcodes, to control for contamination. Two successive PCR steps introduced TruSeq adapter sequences along with Illumina sample barcodes. TCR alpha and beta cDNA libraries were sequenced on the Illumina HiSeq platform with custom primers. The study's own analysis went as follows. MiGEC was used to process raw reads and extract unique molecular identifiers, and MiXCR was used to find CDR3 positions. For each individual, recombination models were inferred using an EM algorithm with the repgenHMM and IGoR tools. The tcR package in R was used for shared clonotype analysis, with sharing normalized by the product of cloneset sizes. Out-of-frame nonproductive sequences were analyzed to study raw recombination free of thymic and clonal selection effects. TCRdb's own reprocessing of the public reads used fastp at Q25 and MiXCR and kept productive beta chains. Every entry covers one CDR3 protein and lists the most common genes and DNA from its rows. TCRdb's processing, not the authors' own work, is the source of the V and J calls. The sample has hundreds of thousands of distinct CDR3 sequences on record, under 9% of them singletons. The ten largest make up approximately 0.96% of the sample.

Taken from the germline V gene, the CDR1 and CDR2 loops are MGHRA and YSYEKL. Trimmed from V: 2 bases; trimmed from J: 6 bases; junction bases lacking a gene match: 9. The CDR3, from cysteine to phenylalanine, totals 16 residues. Only the CDR3 region is kept as DNA, spanning 48 bases read in frame from base 1. A further study also used this sample, focusing on yellow fever vaccine responses in identical twins. The second publication reports: The T cell response to vaccination in identical twins was reported by the authors to appear partly convergent and partly personalized. In the study, vaccine-responding T cell clones were precisely tracked in identical twins.

The sequenced material came from PBMCs. This TCR was sampled from a woman aged 18-35 years in good health. This receptor chain uses TRBV4-1 and TRBJ2-3; 9 of the junction bases match TRBD2. The sequenced DNA: TGCGCCAGCAGCCAAAAAAGACTAGCGGTGGGGGATACGCAGTATTTT. It codes for CASSQKRLAVGDTQYF.